The 14 T cell receptor beta chains below were found in one sample sequenced in a study of breast tumors, draining lymph nodes, adjacent tissues. Samples came from axillary lymph nodes draining the breast cancer. TCRdb re-analysed the multiplex PCR reads in MiXCR, keeping a single row per CDR3 protein. Among tens of thousands of distinct CDR3 sequences listed, roughly 29% were seen once. Sequenced material: axillary lymph node tissue. These receptors originate from a female donor with breast cancer. Some clones in this sample may be carry-over from other donors' samples.

This clonotype was recorded many times. This sequence joins TRBV11-2 and TRBJ2-7; D is uncertain. The CDR3 totals 13 residues. V was cut by 4 bases and J by 1 base, with 8 bases left in between. Germline values: CDR1 SGHAT, CDR2 FQNNGV. CDR3 sequence (DNA): TGTGCCAGCAGCTACCAGGTTTCCTACGAGCAGTACTTC. Residues: CASSYQVSYEQYF.

The genes are TRBV20-1 and TRBJ1-5, with D unresolved. Trimming took 6 bases from V and 11 from J, leaving 20 bases between them. The CDR3 totals 13 residues. Germline V gene data show CDR1 as DFQATT and CDR2 as SNEGSKA (reference sequence). The chain's CDR3 is CSAPGESKETQHF. The CDR3 DNA reads TGCAGTGCCCCGGGAGAAAGTAAAGAGACCCAGCATTTT.

This clonotype was seen only a few times. The rearrangement joins TRBV6-5 to TRBJ1-1; tentative D call: TRBD1 (5 bases). The V and J ends lost 10 bases and 7 bases respectively, with 19 bases between them. From germline, CDR1 is MNHEY and CDR2 SVGAGI. The CDR3 has 13 amino acids. In DNA form, the CDR3 reads TGTGCCACCGGGGGACCCGCGAGGGGTGAAGCTTTCTTT. This codes for CATGGPARGEAFF.

The table lists this clonotype with many counts. The chain uses TRBV6-2 or TRBV6-3 and TRBJ2-7, with D uncertain. Trimming pared 0 bases from V and 5 bases from J, leaving 8 bases between. CDR3 length: 13 amino acids. Germline loops: CDR1 MNHEY, CDR2 SVGEGT. The CDR3 here is CASSYSIVNEQYF. The CDR3 nucleotides are TGTGCCAGCAGTTACTCGATTGTAAACGAGCAGTACTTC.

This clonotype was seen repeatedly, ten times or more. This chain joins TRBV12-5 and TRBJ2-3; the D gene is possibly TRBD2 (5 bases). The germline V gene encodes CDR1 LGHNT and CDR2 FRNRAP. CDR3 size: 15 residues. V was trimmed by 0 bases and J by 5 bases, leaving 12 bases between them. CDR3 loop: CASGLVGGGGDTQYF. DNA of the CDR3: TGTGCTAGTGGTTTGGTAGGCGGAGGCGGAGATACGCAGTATTTT.

This clonotype was seen repeatedly, ten times or more. This chain uses TRBV19 with TRBJ2-7; D not certain. The CDR3 totals 15 residues. Germline V gene sequence: CDR1 LNHDA, CDR2 SQIVND (reference sequence). The V and J ends lost 0 bases and 2 bases respectively, with 11 bases between them. This chain's CDR3 is CASSIDRSDTYEQYF. The CDR3 nucleotides are TGTGCCAGTAGTATAGATCGGAGCGATACCTACGAGCAGTACTTC.

This clonotype has at least ten counts. This rearrangement joins TRBV5-4 to TRBJ2-1; 8 bases are a match to TRBD2. The CDR3 length is 14 residues. V trimming: 4 bases; J trimming: 12 bases; junction bases outside the gene matches: 12. The V gene's germline CDR1 is SGHNT and CDR2 YYREEE (reference sequence). CDR3 protein: CASSEPGGGRSQFF. DNA of the CDR3: TGTGCCAGCAGCGAACCGGGTGGCGGGAGGTCGCAGTTCTTC.

The CDR3 sequence: CASSLARLAGGTQYF. The CDR3 bases are TGTGCCAGCAGCTTAGCGCGGCTAGCGGGCGGTACGCAGTATTTT. The genes are TRBV7-9 and TRBJ2-3; 8 bases are a match to TRBD2. Trimming removed 0 bases from V and 8 bases from J; junction bases left unmatched: 7. Germline values: CDR1 SEHNR, CDR2 FQNEAQ (reference sequence). The CDR3 runs to 15 residues. The full variable domain, in which reference TRBV7-9 and TRBJ2-3 provide the parts outside the CDR3, is DTGVSQNPRHKITKRGQNVTFRCDPISEHNRLYWYRQTLGQGPEFLTYFQNEAQLEKSRLLSDRFSAERPKGSFSTLEIQRTEQGDSAMYLCASSLARLAGGTQYFGPGTRLTVL.

This clonotype was counted at least ten times. V and J are TRBV9 and TRBJ2-1; D ambiguous. The ends were cut back, 4 bases at V and 4 bases at J, with 12 bases in the middle. The CDR3 sequence is 14 residues long. CDR1 is SGDLS, CDR2 YYNGEE, per germline. This CDR3 reads CASSHPGSYNEQFF. CDR3 nucleotide sequence: TGTGCCAGCAGCCACCCGGGCTCTTACAATGAGCAGTTCTTC.

V usage is TRBV7-2 and J usage is TRBJ2-7; D not certain. The V gene's germline CDR1 is SGHTA and CDR2 FQGNSA. V lost 1 base, J lost 6 bases, and 10 bases lay in between. CDR3 length: 13 residues. CDR3 sequence: CASSLVPLSEQYF. CDR3 nucleotides: TGTGCCAGCAGCTTAGTCCCCCTGAGCGAGCAGTACTTC.

This clonotype has at least ten counts. The chain recombines TRBV12-3 or TRBV12-4 with TRBJ1-2, with D unresolved. The CDR3 runs 14 residues. Trimming cost V 7 bases and J 1 base, with 13 bases left between them. CDR3 sequence (DNA): TGTGCCAGCATCGACCCCGGCGTTAACTATGGCTACACCTTC. It is translated as CASIDPGVNYGYTF.

Ten or more counts support this clonotype. The genes are TRBV24-1 and TRBJ1-2; unclear D gene. CDR1 KGHDR and CDR2 SFDVKD come from the germline V gene. There are 13 residues in the CDR3. V was pared by 1 base and J by 11 bases, with 13 bases between. The CDR3 DNA sequence: TGTGCCACCAGTGATTTTCACGGATTTCGATACACCTTC. Translated: CATSDFHGFRYTF.

Notes on this clonotype: Given a much more abundant clone one base away, this may be a read error. J is TRBJ2-7 and V is TRBV28, with D tentatively TRBD2 (6 bases). CDR1 and CDR2 (germline): MDHEN, SYDVKM. This CDR3 spans 14 amino acids. The CDR3 reads CASNPGGEIYERYF. The CDR3 DNA reads as TGTGCCAGCAATCCGGGCGGGGAAATATACGAGCGGTACTTC.

This clonotype has at least ten counts. The gene calls are TRBV15 and TRBJ2-3, with no clear D. Looked up from germline, CDR1 is LNHNV and CDR2 is YYDKDF (reference sequence). CDR3 length equals 13 residues. With 1 base removed from V and 6 bases from J, the gap between germline ends came to 8 bases. The CDR3 loop reads CATSRGGHDTQYF. The CDR3 DNA is TGTGCCACCAGCAGAGGGGGTCATGATACGCAGTATTTT.